A selection of T cell receptor beta chains follows, all from one sample in a study of T cell repertoires in cytomegalovirus infection. Each CDR3 protein gets one entry after TCRdb re-called the reads with MiXCR. The repertoire holds some 350,000 distinct CDR3 sequences, with about 29% as singletons. The antigens of these receptors remain unknown. The source was cultured PBMCs, collected from culture after CMV antigen stimulation. Receptor source: a human donor in good health (CMV status not recorded). Some clones in this sample may be carry-over from other donors' samples. CDR3s include the opening cysteine and the closing phenylalanine or tryptophan.

V gene	J gene	CDR3 protein
TRBV12-3/TRBV12-4	TRBJ2-2	CATFWTGGTGELFF
TRBV6-6	TRBJ2-1	CASRATGSSYNEQFF
TRBV7-9	TRBJ1-2	CASSSPGPTNYGYTF
TRBV19	TRBJ2-5	CASSIGSTPSEETQYF
TRBV6-1	TRBJ2-6	CASSETVLAGVSGANVLTF
TRBV4-1	TRBJ2-1	CASSGVLARYNEQFF
TRBV4-1	TRBJ2-7	CASSPRGAASSSYEQYF
TRBV7-2	TRBJ2-3	CASSLKAGFGLAGGPGSKDTQYF
TRBV20-1	TRBJ1-5	CSARDPRYSNQPQHF
TRBV7-2	TRBJ1-2	CASSAGRDGYTF